A single T cell receptor (beta chain) is shown here with its context. The junction departs from germline at one end; a sequencing error may be responsible. These data belong to a study of blood T cell repertoires in COVID-19. Background on the study: In each case, the material was cDNA or gDNA derived from T cells, B-cell-depleted T cells, or PBMCs.

Data came from immunoSEQ multiplex PCR; TCRdb stores just in-frame clones and leaves some out. The repertoire includes just over 300,000 clones, around 91% of them detected once, and about 9.5% sits in the top ten. The CDR3 consists of 15 residues. Germline lookup yields CDR1 SSHAT and CDR2 FNYEAQ (reference sequence). Sequenced input: PBMCs or T cells enriched from blood (not recorded which). The clonotype was recovered from a woman between 40 and 50 years old who had recovered from COVID-19. The V and J genes are TRBV7-7 and TRBJ2-5, with 9 positions matching TRBD2. CDR3 region: CASSLGTSNQETQYF. The CDR3, as DNA: TGTGCTAGCAGCTTAGGGACTAGCAACCAAGAGACCCAGTACTTC.